This T cell receptor beta chain was observed in a study of chemoradiotherapy in HPV16-positive cancers (dated by TCRdb to between 2021 and 2023). For the wider study: Functional T-cell assays on cells from a couple of HPV16-positive patients defined candidate HPV-specific T-cell clones and common TCR motifs. The study asked whether T-cell immunity against the HPV oncoproteins E6 and E7 changes during chemoradiotherapy and whether it affects survival. The candidate HPV-specific TCRs and motifs were subsequently tracked in TCR repertoires obtained from 65 to 95 patients with HPV-related cancers. Beyond this particular receptor, the publication reports: Expansion of candidate HPV-specific clones and E7-related TCR motifs was observed in the tumor microenvironment during treatment, whereas no such expansion was observed for non-HPV-specific T cells. The functional definition of HPV-specific T cells came from only a couple of HPV16-positive patients, and the survival association was reported for HPV16-positive patients. Improved recurrence-free survival in HPV16-positive patients was associated with expansion of HPV-responsive T cells during chemoradiotherapy.

The library was generated by the immunoSEQ multiplex PCR assay. The table comes from immuneACCESS by way of TCRdb, which keeps in-frame sequences with V and J called. Part of the clones is missing from these tables; in studies checked, under half for an unresolved V gene and the rest for unknown reasons. Recorded for this sample are 4,000 to 5,000 clones; approximately 84% of them occurred a single time. Clones ranked in the top ten supply 15% to 20% of the sample. A remark on this clone: Its antigen is unknown. The input lacks base qualities; no much larger clone sits a single base away.

The germline V and J ends show losses of 3 bases and 7 bases respectively, and no gene match explains 6 bases of the junction. The CDR3 covers 14 residues, taking in both the cysteine and the phenylalanine. Only the CDR3 DNA stays, 42 bases, in frame from base 1. Per the germline V gene, SGHRS is the CDR1 and YFSETQ is the CDR2. Repertoires were sampled multiple times during chemoradiotherapy, which allowed clonal expansion in the tumor microenvironment to be followed. Source: tumor tissue, taken from a patient who underwent chemoradiotherapy. The chain links TRBV5-1 with TRBJ2-7; the junction holds 11 bases that match TRBD2. This TCR derives from a human donor with HPV-associated anogenital cancer. The base sequence is TGCGCCAGCAGCTACGCCTTAGCGGGAGGGGAGCAGTACTTC. Its protein is CASSYALAGGEQYF.